The present entry profiles one T cell receptor beta chain with its context. The antigen is undetermined. This sample was taken from a study of cytomegalovirus exposure and HLA in healthy donors. Germline loops: CDR1 MNHGY, CDR2 SVAAGI. The V end lost 2 bases, the J end lost 3 bases, and 22 bases lay between the germline ends. This CDR3 is 18 amino acids long. Overall study results and limits: TCR beta sequences reportedly predicted most subjects' HLA-A and HLA-B alleles accurately.

PCR amplification relied on 60 Vbeta primers (plus 13 Jbeta primers). Sequencing used immunoSEQ multiplex PCR; TCRdb keeps in-frame clones, though not all of them. The data hold 150,000 to 200,000 clones, with around four fifths observed a single time. The chain joins TRBV6-9 to TRBJ1-1, with D possibly matching TRBD1 (6 bases). Input material: PBMCs. This clonotype was sampled from a girl aged 2 to 9 in good health and CMV-seropositive. The CDR3 DNA sequence: TGTGCCAGCAGTTATCACGGGACATCCCCCAGGGTGGACACTGAAGCTTTCTTT. This translates into CASSYHGTSPRVDTEAFF.